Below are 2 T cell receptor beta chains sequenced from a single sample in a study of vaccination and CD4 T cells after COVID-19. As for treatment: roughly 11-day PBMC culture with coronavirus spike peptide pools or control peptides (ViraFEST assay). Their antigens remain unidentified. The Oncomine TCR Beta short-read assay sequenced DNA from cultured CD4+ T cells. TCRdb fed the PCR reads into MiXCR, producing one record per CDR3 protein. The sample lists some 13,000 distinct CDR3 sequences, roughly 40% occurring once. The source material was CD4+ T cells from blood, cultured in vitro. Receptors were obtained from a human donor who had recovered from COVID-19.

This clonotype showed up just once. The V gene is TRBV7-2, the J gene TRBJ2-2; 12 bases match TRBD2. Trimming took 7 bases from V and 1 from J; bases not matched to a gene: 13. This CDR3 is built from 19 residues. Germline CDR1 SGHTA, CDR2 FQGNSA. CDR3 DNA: TGTGCCAGCAACTCCGGACTAGCGGGGCGCAGTAAGAACACCGGGGAGCTGTTTTTT. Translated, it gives CASNSGLAGRSKNTGELFF.

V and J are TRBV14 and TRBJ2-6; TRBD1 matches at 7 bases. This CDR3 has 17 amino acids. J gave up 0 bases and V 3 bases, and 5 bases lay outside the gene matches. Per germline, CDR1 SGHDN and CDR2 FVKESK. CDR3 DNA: TGTGCCAGCAGCCACCGGGACAGTTACTCTGGGGCCAACGTCCTGACTTTC. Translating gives CASSHRDSYSGANVLTF.